The 23 T cell receptor beta chains given below trace back to one sample, sequenced in a study of Graves' ophthalmopathy and Graves' hyperthyroidism. Amplified TCR beta CDR3 regions were obtained using RNA transcripts as template. Amplification began with first-round RT-PCR using HTBI primers, then second-round multiplex PCR was performed. TCRdb re-derived calls from the multiplex PCR reads in MiXCR, one entry per CDR3 protein. Seen here are about 200,000 distinct CDR3 sequences, approximately 29% observed once, and the top ten hold 8.5% to 9.5%. The sequenced sample consisted of peripheral blood. These receptors originate from a man in his fifties or sixties with Graves' ophthalmopathy.

The J gene is TRBJ1-2, the V gene TRBV7-8; D unresolved. The CDR3 totals 13 residues. Germline loops: CDR1 SGHVS, CDR2 FQNEAQ. The V gene lost 3 bases and the J gene lost 5 bases, with 10 bases spanning the gap. Here the CDR3 DNA reads TGTGCCAGCAGCTTCGCAGGACCTTATGGCTACACCTTC. Residues: CASSFAGPYGYTF.

Ten or more counts support this clonotype. This chain connects TRBV6-1 to TRBJ2-7; no clear D gene. Trimming removed 0 bases at V and 2 bases at J, with 11 bases between. Germline V CDR1 and CDR2: MNHNS, SASEGT. CDR3 size: 15 residues. This CDR3 is CASSEAVSVAYEQYF. CDR3 DNA sequence: TGTGCCAGCAGTGAAGCCGTTTCGGTGGCCTACGAGCAGTACTTC.

This clonotype has ten or more counts. The chain recombines TRBV5-1 with TRBJ2-7; 10 nucleotides agree with TRBD1. The V segment lost 0 bases and the J segment 7 bases; nucleotides outside the gene matches: 10. The CDR3 is 16 residues long. Germline CDR1 and CDR2: SGHRS and YFSETQ. Written as DNA, the CDR3 is TGCGCCAGCAGCTTGGAGCCGAATGACAGGGGGCCTGAGCAGTACTTC. It encodes CASSLEPNDRGPEQYF.

This clonotype came up many times. This chain links TRBV24-1 with TRBJ1-5; D uncertain. Trimming pared 5 bases from V and 5 bases from J, leaving 9 bases between. Germline V gene lookup returns CDR1 KGHDR and CDR2 SFDVKD. The CDR3 extends over 13 amino acids. The CDR3: CATSAGFDQPQHF. The CDR3 DNA sequence: TGTGCCACCAGTGCGGGGTTCGATCAGCCCCAGCATTTT.

This clonotype was counted ten times or more. The chain recombines TRBV29-1 with TRBJ2-7; D ambiguous. Germline V gene sequence: CDR1 SQVTM, CDR2 ANQGSEA. V was clipped by 5 bases and J by 0 bases, with 8 bases between them. CDR3 length: 12 amino acids. The CDR3: CSVTARSYEQYF. The CDR3 coding sequence is TGCAGCGTTACAGCACGCTCCTACGAGCAGTACTTC.

In this sample, this clonotype turned up many times. The V gene is TRBV4-3, the J gene TRBJ2-7; TRBD2 aligns across 14 bases. Germline V CDR1 and CDR2: LGHNA, YSLEER. This CDR3 region has 18 residues. The trim removed 3 bases at V and 5 bases at J, leaving 12 bases unmatched. The CDR3 here is CASSQSRLAGGQENEQYF. CDR3 DNA: TGCGCCAGCAGCCAGAGCCGACTAGCGGGAGGGCAAGAAAACGAGCAGTACTTC.

The sample holds many counts of this clonotype. A single base separates this from a much larger clone, so it may be a read error. The rearrangement joins TRBV28 to TRBJ2-7; no clear D gene. The CDR3 totals 14 residues. Germline V gene sequence: CDR1 MDHEN, CDR2 SYDVKM. The ends were cut back, 0 bases at V and 6 bases at J, with 12 bases in the middle. The CDR3 loop reads CASSLWTVGCEQYF. The CDR3 region has the DNA TGTGCCAGCAGTTTATGGACGGTTGGTTGCGAGCAGTACTTC. Drawing the rest from reference TRBV28 and TRBJ2-7, the complete variable domain is DVKVTQSSRYLVKRTGEKVFLECVQDMDHENMFWYRQDPGLGLRLIYFSYDVKMKEKGDIPEGYSVSREKKERFSLILESASTNQTSMYLCASSLWTVGCEQYFGPGTRLTVT.

This clonotype was counted at least ten times. The chain couples TRBV10-2 to TRBJ2-5; D not resolved. The CDR3 covers 11 residues. Trimming removed 0 bases from V and 7 bases from J, with 3 bases in between. Germline assignment: CDR1 WSHSY and CDR2 SAAADI. The CDR3 region has the DNA TGCGCCAGCAGTGAGTCCGGGACCCAGTACTTC. It encodes CASSESGTQYF.

This clonotype was counted at least ten times. V is TRBV5-1 and J is TRBJ2-2; TRBD1 might be the D (5 bases). The germline CDR1 and CDR2 sequences are SGHRS and YFSETQ. The CDR3 is 13 residues long. The V and J ends lost 3 bases and 6 bases respectively, with 9 bases between them. In nucleotides, the CDR3 is TGCGCCAGCAGCTCAGGGATCTCCGGGGAGCTGTTTTTT. Protein: CASSSGISGELFF.

This clonotype was observed many times. CDR3 sequence: CASSYSVFSQQPQHF. CDR3 sequence (DNA): TGTGCCAGCAGTTACTCGGTTTTCAGTCAACAGCCCCAGCATTTT. This chain connects TRBV6-5 to TRBJ1-5, with unresolved D. The CDR3 runs to 15 residues. Trimming removed 0 bases from V and 7 bases from J, with 13 bases in between. The germline V gene encodes CDR1 MNHEY and CDR2 SVGAGI.

This clonotype was seen many times. V and J are TRBV7-2 and TRBJ1-1; no firm D call. Per the germline V gene, CDR1 is SGHTA and CDR2 is FQGNSA. Trimming left V 1 base short and J 3 bases short, with 12 bases between. The CDR3 consists of 15 residues. Here the CDR3 reads CASSLVSGRHTEAFF. CDR3 in DNA: TGTGCCAGCAGCTTAGTGTCGGGAAGGCACACTGAAGCTTTCTTT. Drawing the rest from reference TRBV7-2 and TRBJ1-1, the complete variable domain is GAGVSQSPSNKVTEKGKDVELRCDPISGHTALYWYRQSLGQGLEFLIYFQGNSAPDKSGLPSDRFSAERTGGSVSTLTIQRTQQEDSAVYLCASSLVSGRHTEAFFGQGTRLTVV.

This clonotype was recorded only once. V usage is TRBV28 and J usage is TRBJ2-7; 13 bases line up with TRBD2. V was clipped by 4 bases and J by 1 base; unmatched bases: 7. The CDR3 loop spans 17 amino acids. Germline V gene lookup returns CDR1 MDHEN and CDR2 SYDVKM. CDR3 sequence reads: CASSSAGTSGISYEQYF. The CDR3 region has the DNA TGTGCCAGCAGTTCCGCCGGGACTAGCGGGATTTCCTACGAGCAGTACTTC.

This clonotype was picked up many times. The rearrangement links TRBV18 to TRBJ2-7, with a tentative D call TRBD2 (5 bases). The CDR3 has 15 residues. Per the germline V gene, CDR1 is KGHSH and CDR2 is LQKENI. V lost 0 bases to trimming and J lost 0 bases, with 9 bases between them. CDR3 amino acids: CASSPPSGGSYEQYF. The CDR3 DNA reads as TGTGCCAGCTCACCACCGAGCGGCGGCTCCTACGAGCAGTACTTC. Supplemented by reference TRBV18 and TRBJ2-7, the full variable domain reads NAGVMQNPRHLVRRRGQEARLRCSPMKGHSHVYWYRQLPEEGLKFMVYLQKENIIDESGMPKERFSAEFPKEGPSILRIQQVVRGDSAAYFCASSPPSGGSYEQYFGPGTRLTVT.

This clonotype was counted a single time. The chain recombines TRBV20-1 with TRBJ1-2; D is undetermined. V was trimmed by 0 bases and J by 0 bases, leaving 11 bases between them. Per germline, CDR1 DFQATT and CDR2 SNEGSKA (reference sequence). The CDR3 is made up of 15 amino acids. The CDR3 sequence is CSARDHVTSNYGYTF. Here the CDR3 DNA reads TGCAGTGCTAGAGATCATGTGACATCTAACTATGGCTACACCTTC.

This clonotype was seen repeatedly, ten times or more. A much larger clone lies one base from this, so it may be a read error. The chain joins TRBV18 to TRBJ2-7; 7 bases are a match to TRBD1. The CDR3 runs 14 residues. Germline loops: CDR1 KGHSH, CDR2 LQKENI. Unmatched junction bases numbered 3, after V lost 4 bases and J lost 0 bases. The CDR3 region is CASSQDRSSYEQYF. The CDR3 DNA is TGTGCCAGCTCACAGGACAGGAGCTCCTACGAGCAGTACTTC.

In this sample, this clonotype turned up many times. The rearrangement joins TRBV6-2 or TRBV6-3 to TRBJ2-7; D uncertain. From germline, CDR1 is MNHEY and CDR2 SVGEGT. Trimming removed 0 bases from V and 6 bases from J, with 9 bases in between. The CDR3 has 13 residues. The CDR3 here is CASSYSKGSEQYF. The CDR3 DNA reads as TGTGCCAGCAGTTACTCTAAGGGCTCCGAGCAGTACTTC.

This clonotype appeared many times. The chain combines TRBV6-2 or TRBV6-3 with TRBJ2-7; 9 nucleotides agree with TRBD2. Trimming removed 8 bases from V and 5 bases from J; junction bases left unmatched: 4. This CDR3 is built from 12 residues. Germline V gene lookup returns CDR1 MNHEY and CDR2 SVGEGT. Here the CDR3 reads CASSGTSHEQYF. The CDR3 coding sequence is TGTGCCAGCTCCGGGACTAGCCACGAGCAGTACTTC.

The V call is TRBV24-1, the J call TRBJ1-5; 8 bases match TRBD1. The CDR3 has 14 residues. V gave up 9 bases and J gave up 3 bases; unmatched junction bases: 6. CDR1 and CDR2 (germline): KGHDR, SFDVKD. CDR3 region: CATSGTGSNQPQHF. The CDR3 DNA sequence: TGTGCCACCTCTGGGACAGGTTCCAATCAGCCCCAGCATTTT.

This clonotype occurred a few times. J is TRBJ1-1 and V is TRBV28; tentatively, D is TRBD1 (5 bases). The CDR3 has 14 amino acids. Germline values: CDR1 MDHEN, CDR2 SYDVKM. The ends were cut back, 2 bases at V and 1 base at J, with 8 bases in the middle. The CDR3 DNA reads TGTGCCAGCAGTTTAATCCAGGGGAACACTGAAGCTTTCTTT. This translates into CASSLIQGNTEAFF.

This clonotype showed up many times. The chain couples TRBV10-3 to TRBJ1-1; TRBD1 might be the D (6 bases). CDR1 and CDR2 (germline): ENHRY, SYGVKD. CDR3 length equals 15 residues. Trimming pared 3 bases from V and 4 bases from J, leaving 15 bases between. CDR3 sequence: CAISDGNRASTEAFF. CDR3 in DNA: TGTGCCATCAGTGACGGAAACAGGGCGAGCACTGAAGCTTTCTTT.

This clonotype was seen only a few times. The chain links TRBV6-4 to TRBJ2-7; TRBD2 agrees at 13 bases. The CDR3 extends over 18 amino acids. With 6 bases clipped from V and 1 base from J, the junction kept 12 bases outside the gene matches. Looked up from germline, CDR1 is MRHNA and CDR2 is SNTAGT. CDR3 in amino acids: CASSDLGLAGVFSYEQYF. CDR3 DNA sequence: TGTGCCAGCAGCGACCTAGGACTAGCGGGAGTTTTTTCCTACGAGCAGTACTTC.

In this sample, this clonotype turned up many times. This chain joins TRBV14 and TRBJ2-7, with D tentatively TRBD2 (5 bases). Trimming pared 1 base from V and 4 bases from J, leaving 32 bases between. This CDR3 is 21 amino acids long. Germline-derived CDR1 and CDR2 are SGHDN and FVKESK. CDR3 sequence reads: CASSQGGGRETPPGSLYEQYF. CDR3 coding DNA: TGTGCCAGCAGCCAAGGAGGAGGTAGGGAGACGCCACCCGGGTCGTTATACGAGCAGTACTTC.

This clonotype was seen repeatedly, ten times or more. The rearrangement joins TRBV9 to TRBJ1-1; D is uncertain. Trimming took 0 bases from V and 1 from J, leaving 4 bases between them. CDR3 size: 13 residues. Germline CDR1 and CDR2: SGDLS and YYNGEE. The CDR3: CASSVGPNTEAFF. Written as DNA, the CDR3 is TGTGCCAGCAGCGTAGGGCCGAACACTGAAGCTTTCTTT.